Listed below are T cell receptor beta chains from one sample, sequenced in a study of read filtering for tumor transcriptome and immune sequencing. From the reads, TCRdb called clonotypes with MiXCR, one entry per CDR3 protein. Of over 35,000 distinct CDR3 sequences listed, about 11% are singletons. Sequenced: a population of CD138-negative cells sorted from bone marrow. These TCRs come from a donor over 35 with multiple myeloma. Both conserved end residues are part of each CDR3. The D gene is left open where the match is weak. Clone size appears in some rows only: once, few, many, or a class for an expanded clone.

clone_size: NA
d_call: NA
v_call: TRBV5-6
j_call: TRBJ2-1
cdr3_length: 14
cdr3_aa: CASSYMGSCNEQFF
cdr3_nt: TGTGCCAGCAGTTACATGGGATCCTGCAATGAGCAGTTCTTC

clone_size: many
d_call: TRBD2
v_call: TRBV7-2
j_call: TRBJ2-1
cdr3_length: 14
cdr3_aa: CASSLELAGGRLFF
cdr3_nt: TGTGCCAGCAGCTTAGAACTAGCGGGGGGGCGACTGTTCTTC

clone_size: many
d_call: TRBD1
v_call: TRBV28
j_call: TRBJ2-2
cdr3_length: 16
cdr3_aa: CASNLPGGTGVGELFF
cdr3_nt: TGTGCCAGCAACCTCCCCGGAGGGACAGGGGTCGGGGAGCTGTTTTTT

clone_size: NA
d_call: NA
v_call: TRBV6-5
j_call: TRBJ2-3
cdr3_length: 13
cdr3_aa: CASRVAGTDTQYF
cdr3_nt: TGTGCCAGCAGGGTAGCGGGCACAGATACGCAGTATTTT

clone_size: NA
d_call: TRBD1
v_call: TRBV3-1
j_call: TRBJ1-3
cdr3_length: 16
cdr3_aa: CASSRTGTSSGNTIYF
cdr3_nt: TGTGCCAGCAGCCGGACAGGGACTAGCTCTGGAAACACCATATATTTT

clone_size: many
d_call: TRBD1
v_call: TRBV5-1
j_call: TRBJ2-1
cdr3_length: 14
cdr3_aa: CASSSGQAYNEQFF
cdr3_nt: TGCGCCAGCAGCTCGGGACAGGCATACAATGAGCAGTTCTTC

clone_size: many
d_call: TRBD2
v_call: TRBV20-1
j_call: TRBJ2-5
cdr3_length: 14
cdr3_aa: CSARDASGGKTQYF
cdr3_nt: TGCAGTGCTAGAGATGCTAGCGGGGGAAAGACCCAGTACTTC

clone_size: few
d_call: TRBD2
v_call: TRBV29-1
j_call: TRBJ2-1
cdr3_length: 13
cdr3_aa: CSATSGGTHEQFF
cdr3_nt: TGCAGCGCAACTAGCGGGGGGACCCATGAGCAGTTCTTC

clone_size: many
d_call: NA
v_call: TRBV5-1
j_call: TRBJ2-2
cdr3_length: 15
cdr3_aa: CASTYEVRSTGELFF
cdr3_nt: TGCGCCAGCACCTATGAGGTGCGCAGCACCGGGGAGCTGTTTTTT

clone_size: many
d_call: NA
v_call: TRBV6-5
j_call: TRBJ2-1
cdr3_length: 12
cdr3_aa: CASRGLRNEQFF
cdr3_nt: TGTGCCAGCAGGGGACTGAGAAATGAGCAGTTCTTC

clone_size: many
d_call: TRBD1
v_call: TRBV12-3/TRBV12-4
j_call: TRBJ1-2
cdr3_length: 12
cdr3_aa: CASSGTVGGYTF
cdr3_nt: TGTGCCAGCAGCGGGACAGTCGGCGGCTACACCTTC

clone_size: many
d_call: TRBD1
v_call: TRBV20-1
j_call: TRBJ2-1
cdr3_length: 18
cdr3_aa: CSAREIPRQGGTYNEQFF
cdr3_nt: TGCAGTGCTAGGGAAATACCAAGACAGGGGGGAACCTACAATGAGCAGTTCTTC

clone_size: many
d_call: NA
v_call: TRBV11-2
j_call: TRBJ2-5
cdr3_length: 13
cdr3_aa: CASSIGVSQTQYF
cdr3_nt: TGTGCCAGCAGCATCGGGGTTTCACAGACCCAGTACTTC

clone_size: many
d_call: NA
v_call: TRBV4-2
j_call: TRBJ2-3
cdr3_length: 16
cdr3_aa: CASSLHHRADPDTQYF
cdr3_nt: TGTGCCAGCAGTCTACACCACCGGGCCGATCCAGATACGCAGTATTTT

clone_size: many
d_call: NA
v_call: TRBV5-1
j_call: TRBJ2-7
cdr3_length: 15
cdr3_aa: CASSLMVSDSYEQYF
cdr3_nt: TGCGCCAGCAGCTTGATGGTTAGCGACTCCTACGAGCAGTACTTC

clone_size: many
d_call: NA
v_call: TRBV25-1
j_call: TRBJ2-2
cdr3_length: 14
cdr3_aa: CASSEGTDTGELFF
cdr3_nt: TGTGCCAGCAGTGAAGGAACGGACACCGGGGAGCTGTTTTTT